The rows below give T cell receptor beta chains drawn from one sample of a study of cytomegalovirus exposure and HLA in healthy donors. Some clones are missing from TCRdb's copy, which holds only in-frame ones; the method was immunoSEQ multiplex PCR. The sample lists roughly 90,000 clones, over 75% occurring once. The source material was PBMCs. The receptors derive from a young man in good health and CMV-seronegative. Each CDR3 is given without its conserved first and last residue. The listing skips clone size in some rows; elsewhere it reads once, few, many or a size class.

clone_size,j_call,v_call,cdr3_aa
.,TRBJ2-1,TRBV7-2,ASSPGQGRDEQF
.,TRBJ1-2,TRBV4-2,ASSQVFKDSKTGYGYT
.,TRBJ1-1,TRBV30,AWSVQGYTEAF
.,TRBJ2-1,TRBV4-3,ASSPSFAYGEQF
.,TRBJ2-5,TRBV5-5,ASSLLAGDQETQY
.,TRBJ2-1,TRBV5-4,ASSPLGSGASLSYNEQF
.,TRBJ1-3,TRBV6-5,ASSPGEDTIY
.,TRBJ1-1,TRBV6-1,ASRGQGLNTEAF
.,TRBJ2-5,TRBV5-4,ASSPRLAGRQETQY
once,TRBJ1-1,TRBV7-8,ASSLEARSEAF
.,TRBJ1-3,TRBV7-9,ASSRTDSGNTIY
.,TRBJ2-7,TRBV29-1,SVVSASGSYEQY
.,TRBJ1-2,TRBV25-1,ASSELGTTNYGYT
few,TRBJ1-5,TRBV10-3,ASQRTNDQPQH
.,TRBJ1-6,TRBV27,ASREYNSPLH
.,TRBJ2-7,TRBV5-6,ASSLGGTSSYEQY
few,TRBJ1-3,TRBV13,ASSFRGGRRSGNTIY
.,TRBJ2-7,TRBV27,ASSSPSTGGDEQY
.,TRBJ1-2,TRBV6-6,ASSYSGQGANYGYT
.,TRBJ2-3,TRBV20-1,SAIEKDTQY
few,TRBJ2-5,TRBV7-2,ASSFRLAGARTQY
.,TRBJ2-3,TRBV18,ASSPSGASTDTQY
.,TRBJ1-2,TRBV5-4,ASSLSNSLGGGYT
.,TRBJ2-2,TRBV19,ASSIGGGSFPGELF
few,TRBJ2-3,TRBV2,ASSDASGSPSTDTQY
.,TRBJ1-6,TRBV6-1,ASSEDSGSNSPLH
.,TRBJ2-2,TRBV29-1,SAPNDRGTGELF
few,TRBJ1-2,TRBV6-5,ASSYYRVGYGYT
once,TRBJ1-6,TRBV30,AWSPLRGDAYNSPLH
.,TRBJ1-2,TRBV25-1,ASSEFVGTEGYT
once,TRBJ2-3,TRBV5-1,ASSLTHGTDTQY